This T cell receptor beta chain was identified during a study of T cells in localized non-small cell lung cancer. The study's findings and limits: There was an association of higher blood T cell density with longer overall survival. Highest T cell clonality was seen in uninvolved adjacent lung, surpassing that measured in tumor.

CDR1 SNHLY and CDR2 FYNNEI come from the germline V gene. The CDR3 covers 14 residues. A word on this clone: The antigen is undetermined.

Sequenced by immunoSEQ multiplex PCR; TCRdb stores in-frame clones only, minus some. The sample lists about 40,000 clones, roughly 79% occurring once. Sequencing was performed on peripheral blood mononuclear cells, taken before any cancer treatment. This TCR came from a male donor at least 60 years old with stage II lung adenocarcinoma. The chain couples TRBV2 to TRBJ2-5; a possible D gene is TRBD1 (5 bases). The J call may be faulty, since TRBJ2-7 better matches the DNA end. This CDR3 reads CASRGLGRAYEQYF. The CDR3 coding sequence is TGTGCCAGCAGGGGTCTCGGCAGGGCCTACGAGCAGTACTTC.